This T cell receptor beta chain was observed in a study of beta chain features in type 1 diabetes. The overall study: Comparable age, gender and cell yields were observed in patients relative to healthy donors. Findings and caveats of the study: Comparison showed that naive, central memory and Treg TCRB repertoires appeared more similar among patients than among healthy donors. For Type 1 diabetes patients, all four CD4+ subsets carried TCRB CDR3s that were moderately but significantly shorter. Researchers could not determine here whether HLA type influences TCRB rearrangement.

A word on this clone: The antigen is unknown.

V lost 3 bases, J lost 4 bases, and 9 bases lay in between. Germline CDR1 is SGHTA and CDR2 is FQGNSA. CDR3 size: 13 residues. Investigators reverse transcribed all isolated RNA, so they sequenced expressed TCRB transcripts. Profiling relied on immunoSEQ multiplex PCR, and the TCRdb table lists in-frame clones only, not all of them. The data show roughly 100,000 clones, over 25% seen once. The J gene is TRBJ1-1, the V gene TRBV7-2; D not resolved. The origin of this receptor is a woman between 18 and 30 years old with type 1 diabetes. Sequencing was performed on central memory CD4+ T cells from blood. CDR3 coding DNA: TGTGCCAGCAGCTTTACGGAGGGCACTGAAGCTTTCTTT. This translates into CASSFTEGTEAFF.